These 30 T cell receptor beta chains came from one sample sequenced in a study of blood T cell repertoires in COVID-19. Using immunoSEQ multiplex PCR, the repertoire was profiled, and TCRdb retains in-frame clones only, with some absent. The table lists around 100,000 clones, about three quarters of them singletons, with roughly 6% in the top ten. Source material: peripheral blood. The receptors were gathered from an elderly man with acute or convalescent COVID-19.

This clone was seen just once. The chain carries TRBV28 and TRBJ2-7; D may be TRBD2 (5 bases). Germline CDR1 and CDR2: MDHEN and SYDVKM. V lost 7 bases and J 5 bases, leaving 9 bases between the germline ends. This CDR3 is 11 amino acids long. CDR3: CASTTRDEQYF. The CDR3 DNA sequence: TGTGCCAGCACAACTAGGGACGAGCAGTACTTC.

V gene TRBV4-2 combines with J gene TRBJ2-2, with D uncertain. The CDR3 covers 16 residues. The V gene's germline CDR1 is LGHNA and CDR2 YNFKEQ. Trimming cost V 0 bases and J 0 bases, with 8 bases left between them. The CDR3 region has the DNA TGTGCCAGCAGCCAAGATGCGGCTACGAACACCGGGGAGCTGTTTTTT. Translating it yields CASSQDAATNTGELFF.

Only a few counts were recorded for this clone. The J gene is TRBJ2-7, the V gene TRBV28; the match to TRBD2 covers 10 bases. This CDR3 is built from 17 residues. CDR1 is MDHEN, CDR2 SYDVKM, per germline. With 6 bases clipped from V and 3 bases from J, the junction kept 14 bases outside the gene matches. CDR3 amino acids: CASSRPRRSGGGYEQYF. The CDR3 DNA reads TGTGCCAGCAGCCGCCCGCGGAGGAGCGGGGGGGGCTACGAGCAGTACTTC.

The chain combines TRBV7-9 with TRBJ2-3; D uncertain. CDR3 size: 13 residues. Germline V gene data show CDR1 as SEHNR and CDR2 as FQNEAQ (reference sequence). Trimming left V 5 bases short and J 7 bases short, with 13 bases between. The CDR3 DNA reads as TGTGCCAGCAGCCCCCAGATGCCCCATACGCAGTATTTT. As protein: CASSPQMPHTQYF.

With regard to this clone: It is unclear where the CDR3 begins or ends on the DNA, so no DNA is shown, and the CDR3 is as TCRdb lists it. The chain joins TRBV19 to TRBJ1-6. The CDR3 sequence runs 15 residues, both termini included. Germline-derived CDR1 and CDR2 are LNHDA and SQIVND (reference sequence). CDR3 protein: CASSSSGGVNSPLHF.

The rearrangement joins TRBV9 to TRBJ2-1; 9 nucleotides match TRBD1. Germline values: CDR1 SGDLS, CDR2 YYNGEE. This CDR3 is built from 16 residues. V gave up 0 bases and J gave up 10 bases; unmatched junction bases: 11. This CDR3 is CASSVGFRTGAGEQFF. CDR3 sequence (DNA): TGTGCCAGCAGCGTAGGATTTAGGACAGGGGCAGGGGAGCAGTTCTTC.

V and J are TRBV7-8 and TRBJ1-1; tentatively, D is TRBD1 (5 bases). The ends were cut back, 7 bases at V and 4 bases at J, with 13 bases in the middle. There are 13 residues in the CDR3. Germline V CDR1 and CDR2: SGHVS, FQNEAQ. The CDR3 sequence is CASTSSGGTEAFF. CDR3 in DNA: TGTGCCAGCACCTCTTCGGGGGGCACTGAAGCTTTCTTT.

The rearrangement links TRBV28 to TRBJ1-3; weak D call: TRBD1 (5 bases). Trimming removed 7 bases at V and 0 bases at J, with 10 bases between. The germline V gene encodes CDR1 MDHEN and CDR2 SYDVKM. The CDR3 runs to 14 residues. In nucleotides, the CDR3 is TGTGCCAGCACCAGAAGGGGCTCTGGAAACACCATATATTTT. Translated: CASTRRGSGNTIYF. Using reference TRBV28 and TRBJ1-3 for the parts outside the CDR3, the full variable domain is DVKVTQSSRYLVKRTGEKVFLECVQDMDHENMFWYRQDPGLGLRLIYFSYDVKMKEKGDIPEGYSVSREKKERFSLILESASTNQTSMYLCASTRRGSGNTIYFGEGSWLTVV.

The chain is built from TRBV30 and TRBJ2-4; the match to TRBD1 covers 8 bases. The V segment lost 0 bases and the J segment 6 bases; nucleotides outside the gene matches: 1. This CDR3 has 13 residues. From germline, CDR1 is GTSNPN and CDR2 SVGIG (reference sequence). The CDR3 region is CAWSVQGANIQYF. In nucleotides, the CDR3 is TGTGCCTGGAGTGTGCAGGGGGCAAACATTCAGTACTTC.

This sequence joins TRBV7-9 and TRBJ2-5, with D hard to call. This CDR3 spans 15 amino acids. Between the trimmed V and J ends, which lost 3 bases and 4 bases, there was a span of 15 bases. CDR1 is SEHNR and CDR2 is FQNEAQ in the germline V gene (reference sequence). DNA for the CDR3: TGTGCCAGCAGCTTTTTGCGATCGAGAGGAGAGACCCAGTACTTC. Protein: CASSFLRSRGETQYF.

V gene TRBV6-5 combines with J gene TRBJ1-5; D might be TRBD1 (5 bases). The V and J ends lost 2 bases and 6 bases respectively, with 14 bases between them. This CDR3 spans 15 amino acids. The germline V gene encodes CDR1 MNHEY and CDR2 SVGAGI. The CDR3 loop reads CASSYTGGGSQPQHF. The CDR3 DNA follows: TGTGCCAGCAGTTACACGGGCGGGGGGAGTCAGCCCCAGCATTTT.

This clone was observed a handful of times. The chain carries TRBV5-8 and TRBJ2-1; no firm D call. CDR3 length equals 14 residues. Trimming stripped 4 bases from V and 4 bases from J, with 12 bases between. CDR1 and CDR2 from the germline V gene are SGHTS and YDEGEE. The CDR3 spells CASSDLRLYNEQFF. Written as DNA, the CDR3 is TGTGCCAGCAGCGATCTCAGGCTATACAATGAGCAGTTCTTC.

This CDR3 reads CASSVFGRLAYTGELFF. CDR3 coding DNA: TGTGCCAGCAGCGTATTCGGAAGACTAGCTTACACCGGGGAGCTGTTTTTT. The chain joins TRBV7-2 to TRBJ2-2; 7 bases map to TRBD2. J gave up 3 bases and V 5 bases, and 12 bases lay outside the gene matches. The CDR3 totals 17 residues. Germline CDR1 is SGHTA and CDR2 is FQGNSA. The whole variable domain, filled in from reference TRBV7-2 and TRBJ2-2, reads GAGVSQSPSNKVTEKGKDVELRCDPISGHTALYWYRQSLGQGLEFLIYFQGNSAPDKSGLPSDRFSAERTGGSVSTLTIQRTQQEDSAVYLCASSVFGRLAYTGELFFGEGSRLTVL.

The DNA of the CDR3 is TGCGCCAGCAACCTAGCGGGAGTCAATGAGCAGTTCTTC. Protein sequence: CASNLAGVNEQFF. The chain has TRBV10-2 and TRBJ2-1, with 10 bases aligning to TRBD2. Per the germline V gene, CDR1 is WSHSY and CDR2 is SAAADI. The CDR3 has 13 amino acids. V was pared by 7 bases and J by 6 bases, with 3 bases of the junction left unmatched.

This clone was observed a handful of times. The genes are TRBV7-9 and TRBJ1-2; no reliable D call. Trimming pared 1 base from V and 7 bases from J, leaving 7 bases between. Per the germline V gene, CDR1 is SEHNR and CDR2 is FQNEAQ (reference sequence). The CDR3 contains 12 residues. The DNA of the CDR3 is TGTGCCAGCAGCTTAGGAGGAGGTGGCTACACCTTC. Its protein is CASSLGGGGYTF. Full variable domain (missing parts from reference TRBV7-9 and TRBJ1-2): DTGVSQNPRHKITKRGQNVTFRCDPISEHNRLYWYRQTLGQGPEFLTYFQNEAQLEKSRLLSDRFSAERPKGSFSTLEIQRTEQGDSAMYLCASSLGGGGYTFGSGTRLTVV.

In this sample, this clone turned up a few times. The gene calls are TRBV10-3 and TRBJ1-1; perhaps TRBD1 as D (6 bases). Trimming took off 6 bases at V and 7 bases at J, with 12 bases between the two ends. This CDR3 comprises 12 residues. Germline CDR1 ENHRY, CDR2 SYGVKD. The CDR3 here is CAIREGQSEAFF. As DNA, the CDR3 is TGTGCCATCAGGGAAGGACAGAGTGAAGCTTTCTTT.

J is TRBJ2-3 and V is TRBV3-1 (or the pseudogene TRBV3-2), with D unclear. Trimming stripped 0 bases from V and 7 bases from J, with 14 bases between. The CDR3 spans 15 residues. Germline V lookup: CDR1 LGHDT, CDR2 YNNKEL (reference sequence). CDR3 sequence: CASSQEYYVRNTQYF. The CDR3 nucleotides read TGTGCCAGCAGCCAAGAATACTATGTGAGGAATACGCAGTATTTT.

Notes on this clone: A much bigger clone sits one base away, suggesting this may be a read error. V is TRBV7-8 and J is TRBJ2-7; a possible D gene is TRBD1 (5 bases). CDR3 length: 16 amino acids. CDR1 SGHVS and CDR2 FQNEAQ come from the germline V gene. This CDR3 is CTSSPRAGGVSYEQYF. For the CDR3, the DNA is TGTACCAGCAGCCCCAGGGCCGGTGGGGTCTCCTACGAGCAGTACTTC.

The rearrangement links TRBV6-1 to TRBJ2-7, with TRBD2 identical over 7 bases. Looked up from germline, CDR1 is MNHNS and CDR2 is SASEGT. V dropped 6 bases and J dropped 7; count of bases not matched to a gene: 9. The CDR3 has 13 residues. For the CDR3, the DNA is TGTGCCAGCAGCCCTTCGGGGAGGGTAGAGCAGTACTTC. Protein: CASSPSGRVEQYF.

This rearrangement joins TRBV7-9 to TRBJ2-7; tentative D call: TRBD1 (5 bases). The germline V gene has CDR1 SEHNR and CDR2 FQNEAQ (reference sequence). V was clipped by 7 bases and J by 2 bases, with 9 bases between them. The CDR3 runs 12 residues. CDR3 sequence: CASKGETYEQYF. In DNA form, the CDR3 reads TGTGCCAGCAAAGGGGAAACCTACGAGCAGTACTTC.

The chain links TRBV5-6 to TRBJ2-5, with D perhaps TRBD2 (6 bases). This CDR3 has 15 residues. Trimming took off 4 bases at V and 1 base at J, with 14 bases between the two ends. Germline V gene lookup returns CDR1 SGHDT and CDR2 YYEEEE. The CDR3 sequence: CASSPTGSFQETQYF. The CDR3 bases are TGTGCCAGCAGCCCAACCGGGAGTTTCCAAGAGACCCAGTACTTC.

The rearrangement uses TRBV6-6 and TRBJ1-1, with D perhaps TRBD1 (5 bases). Per germline, CDR1 MNHNY and CDR2 SVGAGI (reference sequence). This CDR3 is 11 amino acids long. Trimming cost V 2 bases and J 12 bases, with 10 bases left between them. As DNA, the CDR3 is TGTGCCAGCAGTTACGGGGGGATGACTTTCTTT. It translates to CASSYGGMTFF.

This chain joins TRBV5-1 and TRBJ1-1; D perhaps matches TRBD1 (6 bases). From germline, CDR1 is SGHRS and CDR2 YFSETQ. This CDR3 is built from 14 residues. V lost 3 bases to trimming and J lost 8 bases, with 17 bases between them. The CDR3 loop reads CASSSKGGVQEAFF. The CDR3 DNA reads TGCGCCAGCAGCTCAAAAGGGGGAGTGCAGGAAGCTTTCTTT.

V usage is TRBV30 and J usage is TRBJ2-7, with TRBD2 as a possible D gene (5 bases). Germline CDR1 GTSNPN, CDR2 SVGIG (reference sequence). The CDR3 length is 13 residues. V gave up 3 bases and J gave up 5 bases, with 14 bases separating them. CDR3 sequence (DNA): TGTGCCTGGAGGTCGGAGAGGGTCAACGAGCAGTACTTC. Its translation is CAWRSERVNEQYF.

The chain links TRBV5-6 to TRBJ2-6; 8 positions agree with TRBD1. The CDR3 has 18 amino acids. Germline CDR1 reads SGHDT; CDR2 reads YYEEEE. V dropped 0 bases and J dropped 0; count of bases not matched to a gene: 5. The CDR3 DNA is TGTGCCAGCAGCTTGGACAGGGGGGCTGACTCTGGGGCCAACGTCCTGACTTTC. It translates to CASSLDRGADSGANVLTF.

V usage is TRBV7-8 and J usage is TRBJ2-7, with TRBD2 matching over 14 bases. V was clipped by 4 bases and J by 6 bases; unmatched bases: 5. CDR1 is SGHVS and CDR2 is FQNEAQ in the germline V gene. The CDR3 is made up of 15 amino acids. The CDR3 DNA is TGTGCCAGCAGCTCAGGGACTAGCGGGAGAAGCGAGCAGTACTTC. Translation gives CASSSGTSGRSEQYF.

The chain has TRBV18 and TRBJ1-2; 8 bases align to TRBD1. J gave up 8 bases and V 3 bases, and 8 bases lay outside the gene matches. Germline V gene data show CDR1 as KGHSH and CDR2 as LQKENI. CDR3 length: 14 residues. The chain's CDR3 is CASSPGQGTGGYTF. The CDR3 nucleotides are TGTGCCAGCTCACCCGGACAGGGCACAGGGGGCTACACCTTC.

This rearrangement joins TRBV9 to TRBJ2-3; D is possibly TRBD2 (5 bases). V lost 3 bases, J lost 4 bases, and 9 bases lay in between. The CDR3 has 13 amino acids. Germline V lookup: CDR1 SGDLS, CDR2 YYNGEE. This chain's CDR3 is CASSAGLSDTQYF. The CDR3 DNA reads as TGTGCCAGCAGCGCCGGACTGTCAGATACGCAGTATTTT.

The chain links TRBV7-2 to TRBJ2-1; 7 positions match TRBD2. The CDR3 sequence is 14 residues long. V shed 5 bases and J 5 bases; nucleotides not matched to a gene: 6. The germline CDR1 and CDR2 sequences are SGHTA and FQGNSA. The CDR3 nucleotides read TGTGCCAGCAGCCAAGCTAGCGGCAACAATGAGCAGTTCTTC. Protein product: CASSQASGNNEQFF.

This clone has just a few counts. V usage is TRBV19 and J usage is TRBJ1-2, with D possibly matching TRBD1 (5 bases). The CDR3 covers 12 residues. Germline V gene lookup returns CDR1 LNHDA and CDR2 SQIVND (reference sequence). Trimming left V 1 base short and J 14 bases short, with 14 bases between. CDR3 DNA: TGTGCCAGTAGTATAGGGGCCCGGGGGACGACCTTC. This translates into CASSIGARGTTF.